These 9 T cell receptor beta chains originate from one sample sequenced in a study of post-analysis software for immune sequencing data. Unique molecular identifiers were built into the TCR beta cDNA libraries. TCRdb fed the PCR reads into MiXCR, producing one record per CDR3 protein. Of around 250,000 distinct CDR3 sequences listed, approximately 34% are singletons. Their antigen targets remain unknown. Study-wide results and limits: Comparison of patients with controls showed a handful of TRBV segments more frequent in patients, TRBV5-6, TRBV5-1 and TRBV20-1 among them.

Material for sequencing was blood. Receptor source: a girl aged 10-17 years with multiple sclerosis.

This clonotype occurred many times. The genes are TRBV5-1 and TRBJ2-1; D is possibly TRBD2 (6 bases). Per the germline V gene, CDR1 is SGHRS and CDR2 is YFSETQ. The V gene lost 0 bases and the J gene lost 4 bases, with 14 bases spanning the gap. This CDR3 is 16 amino acids long. CDR3 bases: TGCGCCAGCAGCTTGGCTTTAGCGGTTCGTTACAATGAGCAGTTCTTC. Its protein product is CASSLALAVRYNEQFF.

This clonotype was detected ten times or more. V usage is TRBV7-9 and J usage is TRBJ1-2; 9 bases are shared with TRBD1. CDR3 length: 14 residues. The ends lost 7 bases at V and 5 bases at J; junction bases unmatched: 8. CDR1 SEHNR and CDR2 FQNEAQ come from the germline V gene (reference sequence). The CDR3 sequence: CASTDRGANYGYTF. The CDR3 region has the DNA TGTGCCAGCACCGACAGGGGGGCAAATTATGGCTACACCTTC.

As concerns this clonotype: One end of the junction does not line up with germline, which may come from a read error. V gene TRBV20-1 combines with J gene TRBJ2-1; TRBD2 matches at 12 bases. This CDR3 is built from 19 residues. CDR1 and CDR2 (germline): DFQATT, SNEGSKA (reference sequence). CDR3 nucleotide sequence: TGCAGTGCTCCCCCGGGGACTAGCGGGCTCTTCAGCTCCCACAATGAGCAGTTCTTC. Translation gives CSAPPGTSGLFSSHNEQFF.

The chain uses TRBV19 and TRBJ2-1, with 12 bases aligning to TRBD2. Germline loops: CDR1 LNHDA, CDR2 SQIVND (reference sequence). This CDR3 has 16 amino acids. The V and J ends lost 8 bases and 3 bases, in that order; junction bases with no gene match: 8. CDR3 protein: CASPSGRAPYYNEQFF. CDR3 coding DNA: TGTGCCAGTCCTAGCGGGAGGGCCCCGTACTACAATGAGCAGTTCTTC.

This chain connects TRBV27 to TRBJ2-7; TRBD1 is a possible D gene (6 bases). Near its end, the DNA agrees better with TRBJ2-5, so the J call may be wrong. From germline, CDR1 is MNHEY and CDR2 SMNVEV (reference sequence). CDR3 size: 15 residues. The CDR3 sequence is CASSLYREKRETQYF. Written as DNA, the CDR3 is TGTGCCAGCAGTCTATACAGGGAAAAGCGAGAGACCCAGTACTTC.

This clonotype was counted many times. Here the CDR3 reads CATKESGGDEQFF. CDR3 nucleotide sequence: TGTGCCACCAAAGAGAGCGGGGGGGATGAGCAGTTCTTC. The J gene is TRBJ2-1, the V gene TRBV24-1; 10 bases fit TRBD2. The CDR3 runs to 13 residues. J lost 8 bases, V lost 8 bases, and 5 bases had no gene match. CDR1 and CDR2 from the germline V gene are KGHDR and SFDVKD.

In regard to this clonotype: A much larger clonotype is one base distant, so this may be a read error. The chain couples TRBV20-1 to TRBJ2-1; TRBD1 might be the D (6 bases). Germline CDR1 is DFQATT and CDR2 is SNEGSKA (reference sequence). The CDR3 is made up of 14 amino acids. Between the trimmed V and J ends, which lost 6 bases and 13 bases, there was a span of 25 bases. The CDR3 sequence is CSARGKASHSTQFF. CDR3 DNA sequence: TGCAGTGCGAGGGGGAAGGCTAGCCACAGTACCCAGTTCTTC.

The table lists this clonotype with a count of one. This may stem from a read error, because a much larger clone lies one nucleotide away. This chain uses TRBV19 with TRBJ2-5; 9 nucleotides match TRBD1. The CDR3 covers 15 residues. Germline CDR1 is LNHDA and CDR2 is SQIVND (reference sequence). With 9 bases clipped from V and 1 base from J, the junction kept 9 bases outside the gene matches. The CDR3 loop is CASPRTGAFQETQYF. Written as DNA, the CDR3 is TGTGCCAGCCCGAGGACAGGGGCCTTCCAAGAGACCCAGTACTTC.

V is TRBV29-1 and J is TRBJ2-5; D possibly corresponds to TRBD2 (6 bases). Looked up from germline, CDR1 is SQVTM and CDR2 is ANQGSEA. The CDR3 runs 13 residues. Trimming took off 1 base at V and 11 bases at J, with 17 bases between the two ends. The CDR3 DNA reads as TGCAGCGTTGAAGGGAGGGGCAGACACCCGCAGTACTTC. It specifies CSVEGRGRHPQYF.